This T cell receptor beta chain was sequenced for a study of blood T cell repertoires in COVID-19. In the study overall: PBMCs, B-cell-depleted T cells, or T cells provided the cDNA or gDNA that made up the material.

The CDR3 loop spans 12 amino acids. In the authors' workflow: Amplifying reference gene primers gave estimates of nucleated cell counts. The method was immunoSEQ multiplex PCR; TCRdb's version includes in-frame clones alone and lacks a portion of them. The V and J calls and clone size come from that table; D and trimming were worked out from the DNA. The table shows roughly 340,000 clones, with 75% to 90% occurring only once. This TCR was recovered from a woman aged 50 to 65 with COVID-19, enrolled during active disease. Sequenced material: peripheral blood. The V and J genes are TRBV21-1 and TRBJ2-7; whether TRBD1, the table's D call, matches the DNA was not checked. TRBV21-1 is listed as a pseudogene. In DNA, the CDR3 is TGTGCCAGCAGCCAGGGCAGCTACGAGCAGTACTTC. Protein sequence: CASSQGSYEQYF.